Described below is a single TCR beta chain sequence and its context. This table comes from immunoSEQ multiplex PCR, and its TCRdb copy is limited to in-frame clones, with some not included. Here the sample spans about 90,000 clones, roughly 88% being singletons. The record originates from a study of OX40 agonist ivuxolimab in advanced cancers. V trimming: 3 bases; J trimming: 6 bases; junction bases outside the gene matches: 10. This CDR3 is built from 16 residues. CDR1 is SGHVS, CDR2 FQNEAQ, per germline. The sequence was obtained from an adult with an advanced solid tumor such as melanoma, head and neck, liver or kidney cancer. The genes are TRBV7-8 and TRBJ2-7; TRBD2 aligns across 11 bases. Material: CD4+ or CD8+ T cells sorted from blood, obtained in a trial of the OX40 agonist ivuxolimab. The CDR3, as DNA: TGTGCCAGCAGCTTTTCCCCGACTAGCGGGATCTCCGAGCAGTACTTC. Protein sequence: CASSFSPTSGISEQYF.